Presented here are 11 T cell receptor beta chains from one specimen sequenced in a study of T cells after yellow fever vaccination. TCRdb called the 5' RACE reads again in MiXCR, with one record for every CDR3 protein. The data hold some 560,000 distinct CDR3 sequences, with about a fifth observed a single time. The sample in question was PBMCs, obtained 15 days after the yellow fever booster vaccination. The source is a man aged 30-40 years who received the YFV17D yellow fever vaccine.

This clonotype was counted only a few times. The chain joins TRBV7-8 to TRBJ2-1; the D gene is possibly TRBD2 (5 bases). V was pared by 5 bases and J by 15 bases, with 17 bases between. The CDR3 totals 12 residues. Germline CDR1 reads SGHVS; CDR2 reads FQNEAQ. CDR3 residues: CASSGGLDGPFF. The CDR3 coding sequence is TGTGCCAGCAGCGGAGGACTGGATGGGCCGTTCTTC.

V and J are TRBV7-9 and TRBJ1-6, with TRBD1 matching 9 bases. Trimming at V came to 8 bases and at J to 8 bases, leaving 7 bases not matched to a gene. In germline, CDR1 is SEHNR, CDR2 FQNEAQ (reference sequence). This CDR3 spans 14 amino acids. CDR3 nucleotides: TGTGCCAGCGGCACGGGACAGGGTTATTCACCCCTCCACTTT. Its protein product is CASGTGQGYSPLHF.

This clonotype was observed a handful of times. The V and J genes are TRBV30 and TRBJ1-2; no clear D gene. The V gene's germline CDR1 is GTSNPN and CDR2 SVGIG (reference sequence). Between the trimmed V and J ends, which lost 2 bases and 7 bases, there was a span of 14 bases. The CDR3 is 13 amino acids. The CDR3 sequence is CAWSSERVVGYTF. The CDR3 DNA follows: TGTGCCTGGAGTTCAGAACGGGTGGTTGGCTACACCTTC.

The chain uses TRBV29-1 and TRBJ2-2, with 7 bases identical to TRBD1. V was pared by 5 bases and J by 5 bases, with 20 bases of the junction left unmatched. CDR1 and CDR2 from the germline V gene are SQVTM and ANQGSEA. The CDR3 runs 18 residues. For the CDR3, the DNA is TGCAGCGTTATGATCGGACAGGCGGGCCGAGACGTAACCGGGGAGCTGTTTTTT. The encoded protein is CSVMIGQAGRDVTGELFF.

DNA for the CDR3: TGCGCCAGCAGCCAAGATAGTACCCCCATGGGTGCCAATGAGCAGTTCTTC. As protein: CASSQDSTPMGANEQFF. V gene TRBV4-1 combines with J gene TRBJ2-1; no firm D call. Trimming left V 0 bases short and J 6 bases short, with 18 bases between. The CDR3 runs to 17 residues. The V gene's germline CDR1 is MGHRA and CDR2 YSYEKL.

In its sample, this clonotype was seen a few times. The chain couples TRBV7-2 to TRBJ2-1; D may be TRBD1 (5 bases). The CDR3 loop spans 15 amino acids. The V end was cut by 5 bases, the J end by 7 bases, with 18 bases between. Germline V lookup: CDR1 SGHTA, CDR2 FQGNSA. CDR3 region: CASSPWRQGENEQFF. CDR3 nucleotide sequence: TGTGCCAGCAGCCCCTGGCGGCAGGGTGAAAATGAGCAGTTCTTC.

The chain uses TRBV6-1 and TRBJ2-7; 9 bases map to TRBD2. The J segment lost 3 bases and the V segment lost 5 bases, leaving 5 bases of the junction unmatched. This CDR3 region has 14 residues. Germline CDR1 and CDR2: MNHNS and SASEGT. CDR3 amino acids: CASSTLTSGYEQYF. The DNA of the CDR3 is TGTGCCAGCAGTACCTTGACTAGCGGCTACGAGCAGTACTTC.

In this sample, this clonotype turned up a few times. The CDR3 protein is CASRIDGELSGNTIYF. The CDR3 DNA follows: TGTGCCAGCAGGATCGACGGGGAACTCTCTGGAAACACCATATATTTT. The V gene is TRBV6-1, the J gene TRBJ1-3; no definite D call. V gave up 6 bases and J gave up 0 bases, with 15 bases separating them. The V gene's germline CDR1 is MNHNS and CDR2 SASEGT. CDR3 length equals 16 residues.

The chain uses TRBV10-3 and TRBJ2-6, with D hard to call. CDR1 and CDR2 (germline): ENHRY, SYGVKD. The CDR3 contains 18 residues. The V end was cut by 2 bases, the J end by 2 bases, with 16 bases between. The CDR3 DNA follows: TGTGCCATCAGTGAGAGGGCTCCCCCCGAGGCTGGGGCCAACGTCCTGACTTTC. This translates into CAISERAPPEAGANVLTF.

The V call is TRBV6-2 or TRBV6-3, the J call TRBJ2-7; 14 bases fit TRBD2. This CDR3 comprises 20 residues. Germline CDR1 reads MNHEY; CDR2 reads SVGEGT. V shed 2 bases, J shed 0 bases, and the junction held 12 bases outside the gene matches. The CDR3 DNA is TGTGCCAGCAGTTACCCGCCGGGACTAGCGGGAGTCCCCTACTCCTACGAGCAGTACTTC. It encodes CASSYPPGLAGVPYSYEQYF.

This clonotype was found a few times. The chain couples TRBV7-8 to TRBJ2-1; TRBD2 agrees at 12 bases. The CDR3 has 19 residues. Germline lookup yields CDR1 SGHVS and CDR2 FQNEAQ. J was trimmed by 10 bases and V by 4 bases; bases with no gene match: 20. CDR3 sequence reads: CASSSRVTSGSPSLIEQFF. In DNA, the CDR3 is TGTGCCAGCAGCTCTAGGGTGACTAGCGGGAGTCCGTCTTTGATAGAGCAGTTCTTC.